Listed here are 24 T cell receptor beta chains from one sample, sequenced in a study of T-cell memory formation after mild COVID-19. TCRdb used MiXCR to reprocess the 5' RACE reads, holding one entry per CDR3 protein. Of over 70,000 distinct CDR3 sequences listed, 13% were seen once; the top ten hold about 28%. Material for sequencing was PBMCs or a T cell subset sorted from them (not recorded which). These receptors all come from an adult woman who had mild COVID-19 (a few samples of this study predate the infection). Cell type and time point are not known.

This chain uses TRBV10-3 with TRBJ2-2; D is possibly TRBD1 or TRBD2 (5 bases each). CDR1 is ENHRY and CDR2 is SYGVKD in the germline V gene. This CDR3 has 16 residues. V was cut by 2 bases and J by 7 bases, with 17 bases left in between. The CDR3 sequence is CAISEPRDRLGGELFF. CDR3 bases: TGTGCCATCAGTGAGCCCCGGGACCGGCTAGGCGGGGAGCTGTTTTTT.

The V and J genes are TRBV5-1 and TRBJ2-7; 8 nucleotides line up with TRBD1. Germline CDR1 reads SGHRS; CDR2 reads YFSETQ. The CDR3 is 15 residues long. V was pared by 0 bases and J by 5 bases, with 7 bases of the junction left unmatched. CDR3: CASSLGPGGLDEQYF. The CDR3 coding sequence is TGCGCCAGCAGCTTGGGTCCAGGGGGCCTCGACGAGCAGTACTTC.

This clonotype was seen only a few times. This CDR3 is CASSPIRGDNEQFF. CDR3 bases: TGTGCCAGCTCACCGATCCGAGGGGACAATGAGCAGTTCTTC. J is TRBJ2-1 and V is TRBV18; TRBD1 or TRBD2 may be the D gene (5 bases each). There are 14 residues in the CDR3. Germline lookup yields CDR1 KGHSH and CDR2 LQKENI. The V end was cut by 3 bases, the J end by 5 bases, with 11 bases between.

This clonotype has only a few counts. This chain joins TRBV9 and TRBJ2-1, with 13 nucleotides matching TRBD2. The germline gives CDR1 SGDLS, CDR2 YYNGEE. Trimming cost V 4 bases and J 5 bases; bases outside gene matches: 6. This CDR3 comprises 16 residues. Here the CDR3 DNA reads TGTGCCAGCAGCCCCACCGGGACTAGCGGGGACAATGAGCAGTTCTTC. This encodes CASSPTGTSGDNEQFF.

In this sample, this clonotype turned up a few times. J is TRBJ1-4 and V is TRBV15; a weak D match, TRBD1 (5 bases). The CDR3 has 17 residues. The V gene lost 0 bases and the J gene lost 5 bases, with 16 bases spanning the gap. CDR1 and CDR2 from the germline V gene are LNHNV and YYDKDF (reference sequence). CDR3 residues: CATSRDGNVRVNEKLFF. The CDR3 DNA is TGTGCCACCAGCAGAGATGGCAACGTCAGGGTCAATGAAAAACTGTTTTTT.

The CDR3 DNA reads as TGTGCCAGCAGCGATTCGACTAGCGGGATTCCCCATGAGCAGTTCTTC. Translation gives CASSDSTSGIPHEQFF. The chain recombines TRBV9 with TRBJ2-1; 11 nucleotides line up with TRBD2. CDR3 size: 16 residues. Germline V gene data show CDR1 as SGDLS and CDR2 as YYNGEE. Trimming cost V 3 bases and J 8 bases; bases outside gene matches: 10.

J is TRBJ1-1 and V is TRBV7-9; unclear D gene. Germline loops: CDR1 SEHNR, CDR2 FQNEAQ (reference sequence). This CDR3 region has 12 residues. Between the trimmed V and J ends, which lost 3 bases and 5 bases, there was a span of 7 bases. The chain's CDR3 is CASSFIGTEAFF. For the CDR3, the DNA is TGTGCCAGCAGCTTTATCGGGACTGAAGCTTTCTTT. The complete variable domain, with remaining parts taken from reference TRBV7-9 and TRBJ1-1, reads DTGVSQNPRHKITKRGQNVTFRCDPISEHNRLYWYRQTLGQGPEFLTYFQNEAQLEKSRLLSDRFSAERPKGSFSTLEIQRTEQGDSAMYLCASSFIGTEAFFGQGTRLTVV.

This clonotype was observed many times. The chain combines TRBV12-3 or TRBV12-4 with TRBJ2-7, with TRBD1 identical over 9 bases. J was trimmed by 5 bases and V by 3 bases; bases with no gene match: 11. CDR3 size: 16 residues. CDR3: CASSFYRGPTGDEQYF. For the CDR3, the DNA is TGTGCCAGCAGTTTCTACAGGGGGCCGACGGGGGACGAGCAGTACTTC.

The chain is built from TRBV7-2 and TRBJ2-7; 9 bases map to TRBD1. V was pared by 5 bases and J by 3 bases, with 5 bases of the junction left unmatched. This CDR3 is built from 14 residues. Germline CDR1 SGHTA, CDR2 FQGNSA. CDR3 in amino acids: CASSITTGGYEQYF. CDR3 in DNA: TGTGCCAGCAGCATTACGACAGGGGGCTACGAGCAGTACTTC. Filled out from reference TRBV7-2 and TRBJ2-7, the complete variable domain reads GAGVSQSPSNKVTEKGKDVELRCDPISGHTALYWYRQSLGQGLEFLIYFQGNSAPDKSGLPSDRFSAERTGGSVSTLTIQRTQQEDSAVYLCASSITTGGYEQYFGPGTRLTVT.

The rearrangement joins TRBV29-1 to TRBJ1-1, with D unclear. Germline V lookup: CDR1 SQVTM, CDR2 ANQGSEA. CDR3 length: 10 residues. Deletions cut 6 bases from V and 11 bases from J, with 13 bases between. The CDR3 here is CSVGLSWAFF. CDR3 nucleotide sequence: TGCAGCGTGGGTCTCTCCTGGGCTTTCTTT. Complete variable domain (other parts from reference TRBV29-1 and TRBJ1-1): SAVISQKPSRDICQRGTSLTIQCQVDSQVTMMFWYRQQPGQSLTLIATANQGSEATYESGFVIDKFPISRPNLTFSTLTVSNMSPEDSSIYLCSVGLSWAFFGQGTRLTVV.

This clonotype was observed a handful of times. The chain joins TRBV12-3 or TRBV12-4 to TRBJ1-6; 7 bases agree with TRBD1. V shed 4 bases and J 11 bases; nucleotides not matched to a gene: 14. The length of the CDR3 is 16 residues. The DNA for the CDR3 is TGTGCCAGCAGTTCCCAGACGACAGGGTTTGGTGCACCCCTCCACTTT. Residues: CASSSQTTGFGAPLHF.

This chain's CDR3 is CASSLQVDYEQYF. The CDR3 nucleotides are TGTGCCAGCAGTCTACAGGTTGACTACGAGCAGTACTTC. This sequence joins TRBV6-5 and TRBJ2-7, with D maybe TRBD1 (5 bases). The CDR3 runs 13 residues. CDR1 is MNHEY, CDR2 SVGAGI, per germline. V lost 5 bases and J lost 3, with 11 bases in between.

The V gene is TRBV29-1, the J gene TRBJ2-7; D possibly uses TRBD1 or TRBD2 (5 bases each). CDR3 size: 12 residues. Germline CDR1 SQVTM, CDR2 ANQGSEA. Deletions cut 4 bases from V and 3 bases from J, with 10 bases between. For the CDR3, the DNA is TGCAGCGTTGTTCAGGGAGTCTACGAGCAGTACTTC. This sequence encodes CSVVQGVYEQYF.

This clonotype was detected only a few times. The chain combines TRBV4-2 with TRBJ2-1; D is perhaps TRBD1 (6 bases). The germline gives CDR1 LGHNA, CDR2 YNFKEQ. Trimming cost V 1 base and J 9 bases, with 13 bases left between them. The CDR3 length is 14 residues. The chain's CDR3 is CASSQVGRGFEQFF. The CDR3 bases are TGTGCCAGCAGCCAAGTTGGCAGGGGCTTTGAGCAGTTCTTC.

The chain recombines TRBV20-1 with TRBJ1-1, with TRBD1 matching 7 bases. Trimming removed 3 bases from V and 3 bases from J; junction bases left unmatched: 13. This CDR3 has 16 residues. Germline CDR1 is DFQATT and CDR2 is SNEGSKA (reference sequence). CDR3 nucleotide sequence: TGCAGTGCTAGTGATTCTAGGCAGGGGGGATACACTGAAGCTTTCTTT. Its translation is CSASDSRQGGYTEAFF.

As DNA, the CDR3 is TGCAGCGTTGAATTGGCGACAGGGCCCTACGAGCAGTACTTC. Its translation: CSVELATGPYEQYF. The chain combines TRBV29-1 with TRBJ2-7, with 7 bases that match TRBD1. Germline-derived CDR1 and CDR2 are SQVTM and ANQGSEA. The CDR3 loop spans 14 amino acids. Unmatched junction bases numbered 6, after V lost 2 bases and J lost 2 bases.

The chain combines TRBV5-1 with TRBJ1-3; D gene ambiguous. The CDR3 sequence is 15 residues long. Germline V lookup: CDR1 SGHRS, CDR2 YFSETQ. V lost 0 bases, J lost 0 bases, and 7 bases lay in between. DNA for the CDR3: TGCGCCAGCAGCTTGGATCCGAACTCTGGAAACACCATATATTTT. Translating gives CASSLDPNSGNTIYF.

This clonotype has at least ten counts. The DNA of the CDR3 is TGTGCCAGCAGCTTAGGGACTAACCCCCTGGGTGAGCAGTTCTTC. This encodes CASSLGTNPLGEQFF. The chain employs TRBV7-6 and TRBJ2-1; possibly TRBD2 for D (6 bases). The ends were cut back, 1 base at V and 9 bases at J, with 16 bases in the middle. The CDR3 contains 15 residues. CDR1 and CDR2 (germline): SGHVS, FNYEAQ. The full variable domain, completed using reference TRBV7-6 and TRBJ2-1, is GAGVSQSPRYKVTKRGQDVALRCDPISGHVSLYWYRQALGQGPEFLTYFNYEAQQDKSGLPNDRFSAERPEGSISTLTIQRTEQRDSAMYRCASSLGTNPLGEQFFGPGTRLTVL.

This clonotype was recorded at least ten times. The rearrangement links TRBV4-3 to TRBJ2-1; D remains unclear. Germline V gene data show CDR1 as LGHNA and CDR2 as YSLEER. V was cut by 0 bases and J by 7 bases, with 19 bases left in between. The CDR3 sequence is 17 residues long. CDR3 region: CASSQDQAGGLGNEQFF. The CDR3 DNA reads TGCGCCAGCAGCCAAGATCAAGCCGGCGGTCTCGGGAATGAGCAGTTCTTC.

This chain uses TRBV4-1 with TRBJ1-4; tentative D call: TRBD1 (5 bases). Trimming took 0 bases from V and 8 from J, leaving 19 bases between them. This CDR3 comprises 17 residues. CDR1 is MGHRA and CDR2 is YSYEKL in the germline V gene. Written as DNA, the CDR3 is TGCGCCAGCAGCCAAGATCGGGGTGGCAGGGAGAGCGAAAAACTGTTTTTT. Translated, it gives CASSQDRGGRESEKLFF.

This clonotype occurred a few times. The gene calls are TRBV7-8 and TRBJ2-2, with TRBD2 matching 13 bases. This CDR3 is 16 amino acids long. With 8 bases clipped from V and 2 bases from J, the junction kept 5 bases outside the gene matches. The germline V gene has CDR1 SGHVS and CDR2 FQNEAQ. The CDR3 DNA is TGTGCCAGCTCGGGACTAGCGGGACCTAACACCGGGGAGCTGTTTTTT. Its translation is CASSGLAGPNTGELFF.

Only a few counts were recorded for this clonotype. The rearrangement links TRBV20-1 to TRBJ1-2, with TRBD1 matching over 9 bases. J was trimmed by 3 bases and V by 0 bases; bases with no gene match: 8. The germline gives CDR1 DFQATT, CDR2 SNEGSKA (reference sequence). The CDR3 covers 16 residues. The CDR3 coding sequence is TGCAGTGCTAGAGACCATCGGACAGGGGAGCACTATGGCTACACCTTC. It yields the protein CSARDHRTGEHYGYTF.

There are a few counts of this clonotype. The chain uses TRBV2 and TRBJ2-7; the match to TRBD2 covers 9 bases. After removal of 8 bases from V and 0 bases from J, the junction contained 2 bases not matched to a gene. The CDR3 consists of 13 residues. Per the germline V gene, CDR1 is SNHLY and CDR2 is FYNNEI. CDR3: CASQRGASYEQYF. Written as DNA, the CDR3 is TGTGCCAGCCAGCGGGGGGCCTCCTACGAGCAGTACTTC. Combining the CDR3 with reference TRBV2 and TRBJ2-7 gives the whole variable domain EPEVTQTPSHQVTQMGQEVILRCVPISNHLYFYWYRQILGQKVEFLVSFYNNEISEKSEIFDDQFSVERPDGSNFTLKIRSTKLEDSAMYFCASQRGASYEQYFGPGTRLTVT.

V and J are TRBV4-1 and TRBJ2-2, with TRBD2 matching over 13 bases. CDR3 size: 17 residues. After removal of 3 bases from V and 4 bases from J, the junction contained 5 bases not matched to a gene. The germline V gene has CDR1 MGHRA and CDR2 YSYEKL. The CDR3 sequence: CASSQRLAGGSTGELFF. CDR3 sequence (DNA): TGCGCCAGCAGCCAGCGACTAGCGGGGGGTAGCACCGGGGAGCTGTTTTTT.